One sample yielded the 5 T cell receptor beta chains listed below, sequenced in a study of blood T cell repertoires in COVID-19. Only in-frame clones appear in the TCRdb table, and some are missing; sequencing was by immunoSEQ multiplex PCR. The repertoire consists of over 100,000 clones, with approximately 84% occurring once and the leading ten covering about 6.6%. The sequenced sample consisted of peripheral blood. The receptors derive from a woman in her 50s with acute or convalescent COVID-19.

This chain joins TRBV6-2 or TRBV6-3 and TRBJ1-1; no firm D call. V shed 0 bases and J shed 7 bases, with 9 bases lying between them. Germline V CDR1 and CDR2: MNHEY, SVGEGT. The CDR3 sequence is 13 residues long. CDR3 residues: CASSYSLQNEAFF. CDR3 DNA sequence: TGTGCCAGCAGTTACTCGTTACAGAATGAAGCTTTCTTT.

The chain recombines TRBV5-1 with TRBJ2-3; D not certain. Looked up from germline, CDR1 is SGHRS and CDR2 is YFSETQ. The CDR3 contains 13 residues. V lost 4 bases and J 5 bases, leaving 11 bases between the germline ends. The CDR3 here is CASSRMRQDTQYF. In DNA, the CDR3 is TGCGCCAGCAGCAGAATGCGGCAAGATACGCAGTATTTT.

The gene calls are TRBV4-1 and TRBJ2-7; no clear D. CDR1 and CDR2 from the germline V gene are MGHRA and YSYEKL. This CDR3 spans 11 amino acids. Trimming removed 4 bases at V and 3 bases at J, with 4 bases between. Here the CDR3 DNA reads TGCGCCAGCAGCCTAAACTACGAGCAGTACTTC. Translated: CASSLNYEQYF.

This clone was observed a single time. V usage is TRBV5-6 and J usage is TRBJ1-2, with D unresolved. The CDR3 consists of 13 residues. Germline V lookup: CDR1 SGHDT, CDR2 YYEEEE. Trimming took off 0 bases at V and 6 bases at J, with 9 bases between the two ends. CDR3 residues: CASSLVDRNGYTF. CDR3 coding DNA: TGTGCCAGCAGCTTGGTAGATCGAAATGGCTACACCTTC.

The CDR3 DNA sequence: TGCGCCAGCAACCAAGAGACAGGGTCTGATGGCTACACCTTC. It encodes CASNQETGSDGYTF. The chain combines TRBV5-1 with TRBJ1-2; the match to TRBD1 covers 7 bases. Germline CDR1 SGHRS, CDR2 YFSETQ. Trimming cost V 6 bases and J 6 bases; bases outside gene matches: 11. The CDR3 is 14 amino acids.